This entry is about one T cell receptor (beta chain). PCR used 60 Vbeta primers and 13 Jbeta primers. TCRdb keeps only in-frame clones here, not all; method: immunoSEQ multiplex PCR. Here the sample spans 150,000 to 200,000 clones, less than 90% being singletons. The sample originates from a study of cytomegalovirus exposure and HLA in healthy donors. Trimming took off 5 bases at V and 5 bases at J, with 14 bases between the two ends. CDR1 and CDR2 from the germline V gene are SGHNT and YENEEA. The CDR3 contains 14 residues. V is TRBV11-3 and J is TRBJ2-3; possibly TRBD1 for D (5 bases). The source is a girl less than two years old in good health and CMV-seronegative. Input material: PBMCs. The CDR3 loop reads CASSQGVFGDTQYF. For the CDR3, the DNA is TGTGCCAGCAGCCAAGGGGTTTTTGGAGATACGCAGTATTTT.